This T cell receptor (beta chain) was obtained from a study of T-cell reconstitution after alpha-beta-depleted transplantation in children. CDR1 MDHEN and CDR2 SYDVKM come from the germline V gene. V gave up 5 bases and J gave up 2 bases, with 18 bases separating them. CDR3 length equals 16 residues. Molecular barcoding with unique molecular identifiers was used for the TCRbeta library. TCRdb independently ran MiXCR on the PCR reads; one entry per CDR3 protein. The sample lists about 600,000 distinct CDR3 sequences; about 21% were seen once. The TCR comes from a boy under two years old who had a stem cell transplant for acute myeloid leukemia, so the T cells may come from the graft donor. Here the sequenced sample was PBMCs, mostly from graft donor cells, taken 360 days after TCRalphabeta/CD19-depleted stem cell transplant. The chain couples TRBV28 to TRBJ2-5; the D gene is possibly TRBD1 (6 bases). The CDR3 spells CASSPRVDSKQETQYF. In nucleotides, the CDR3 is TGTGCCAGCAGTCCCCGGGTGGACAGTAAGCAAGAGACCCAGTACTTC.